This T cell receptor beta chain originates from a study of pediatric ulcerative colitis. The study, taken as a whole, reports: A couple of patients had blood samples with substantially reduced template counts.

In the case of this clone: Its antigen is still unknown.

In germline, CDR1 is SEHNR, CDR2 FQNEAQ (reference sequence). Trimming took off 1 base at V and 0 bases at J, with 10 bases between the two ends. The CDR3 extends over 16 amino acids. Sequencing depth was up to 500,000 reads per sample. TCRdb keeps only in-frame clones here, not all; method: immunoSEQ multiplex PCR. The data contain 50,000 to 65,000 clones, roughly nine tenths of them seen just once; the ten biggest clones take up around 3%. The chain joins TRBV7-9 to TRBJ2-1; no reliable D call. The TCR was taken from a boy aged 5 to 17 with severe ulcerative colitis. The sample comprised blood. This chain's CDR3 is CASSLDEGRSYNEQFF. Written as DNA, the CDR3 is TGTGCCAGCAGCTTAGATGAAGGCCGCTCCTACAATGAGCAGTTCTTC.